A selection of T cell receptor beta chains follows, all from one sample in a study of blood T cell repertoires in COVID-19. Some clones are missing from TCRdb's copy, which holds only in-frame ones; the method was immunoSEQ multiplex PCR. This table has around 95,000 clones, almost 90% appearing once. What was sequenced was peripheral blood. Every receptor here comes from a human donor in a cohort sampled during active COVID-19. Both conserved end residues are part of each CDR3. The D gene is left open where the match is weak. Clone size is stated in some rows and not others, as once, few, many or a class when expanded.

TGTGCCAGTAGCCCTACAGAATTGAACACCGGGGAGCTGTTTTTT	CASSPTELNTGELFF	TRBV19	-	-	TRBJ2-2
TGTGCCACCAGCGCAAGATGGGGAGGGGAGACCCAGTACTTC	CATSARWGGETQYF	TRBV15	-	TRBD2	TRBJ2-5
TGTGCCTGGAGTGTAAGGGGGGGCTTCGGAAACACCATATATTTT	CAWSVRGGFGNTIYF	TRBV30	-	-	TRBJ1-3
TGCGCCAGCAGCCAAGATTGGAGACAGGGCAATCAGCCCCAGCATTTT	CASSQDWRQGNQPQHF	TRBV4-1	few	-	TRBJ1-5
TGTGCCACCAGTGATCAGGGACATCTCCTAGCCAAAAACATTCAGTACTTC	CATSDQGHLLAKNIQYF	TRBV24-1	-	-	TRBJ2-4
TGCGCCAGCAAAAGGGAGGCGGGAGAGCAGTTCTTC	CASKREAGEQFF	TRBV10-2	-	-	TRBJ2-1
TGTCCCCCCAGACGCCGGGGGGGGAACACCGGGGAGCTGTTTTTT	CPPRRRGGNTGELFF	TRBV28	-	TRBD2	TRBJ2-2
TGTGCCAGTAGGAAAACGGGGAGCAATCAGCCCCAGCATTTT	CASRKTGSNQPQHF	TRBV19	few	-	TRBJ1-5
TGTGCCAGCAGCCAAATGACAGGGTTAAGGACTGAAGCTTTCTTT	CASSQMTGLRTEAFF	TRBV3-1/TRBV3-2	-	TRBD1	TRBJ1-1
TGCACCAGCAGCCAAGATCTCTTTACAGGGGAGTCTGAAGCTTTCTTT	CTSSQDLFTGESEAFF	TRBV1	-	-	TRBJ1-1
TGCGCCAGCAGCCCTCTCTCCGGACAGGGGTCCTACGAGCAGTACTTC	CASSPLSGQGSYEQYF	TRBV4-1	few	TRBD1	TRBJ2-7
TGTGCCAGCAGCCACCCACTCCTGACCTACAATGAGCAGTTCTTC	CASSHPLLTYNEQFF	TRBV3-1/TRBV3-2	-	-	TRBJ2-1
TGTGCCAGCAGCCTAGAACGTCAAGCCAAAAACATTCAGTACTTC	CASSLERQAKNIQYF	TRBV2	-	-	TRBJ2-4
TGCAGTGCTAGTCCTAGCGGCTCCTACAATGAGCAGTTCTTC	CSASPSGSYNEQFF	TRBV20-1	-	TRBD2	TRBJ2-1
TGTGCCAGCTCACCTCCCGGACTAGCGGGATACGAGCAGTACTTC	CASSPPGLAGYEQYF	TRBV18	-	TRBD2	TRBJ2-7
TGTGCCAGCAGCTCCGCTTTAGCGGGGAGCTCCTACAATGAGCAGTTCTTC	CASSSALAGSSYNEQFF	TRBV7-7	once	TRBD2	TRBJ2-1
TGTGCCAGCAGCTTGGGCGGGAGGGCCGAAGATACGCAGTATTTT	CASSLGGRAEDTQYF	TRBV5-4	-	TRBD2	TRBJ2-3
TGTGCCAGCAGCTTGGGGGGGGACAGGCGTAATGAAAAACTGTTTTTT	CASSLGGDRRNEKLFF	TRBV5-4	-	TRBD1	TRBJ1-4
TGTGCCAGCAGCTTCGGGAGGGTAGGGACTGAAGCTTTCTTT	CASSFGRVGTEAFF	TRBV7-2	-	-	TRBJ1-1
TGTGCCAGCAGCCGCGGAGAGCTTTACGAGCAGTACTTC	CASSRGELYEQYF	TRBV7-2	-	-	TRBJ2-7
TGTGCCAGCAGTCACCTGGACTATGAGCAGTTCTTC	CASSHLDYEQFF	TRBV25-1	-	-	TRBJ2-1
TGTGCCAGCAGCTTGGTGACAGGTGATTACTACGAGCAGTACTTC	CASSLVTGDYYEQYF	TRBV28	-	-	TRBJ2-7
TGTGCCAGTACCCGGGACTTGAACACCGGGGAGCTGTTTTTT	CASTRDLNTGELFF	TRBV19	-	-	TRBJ2-2